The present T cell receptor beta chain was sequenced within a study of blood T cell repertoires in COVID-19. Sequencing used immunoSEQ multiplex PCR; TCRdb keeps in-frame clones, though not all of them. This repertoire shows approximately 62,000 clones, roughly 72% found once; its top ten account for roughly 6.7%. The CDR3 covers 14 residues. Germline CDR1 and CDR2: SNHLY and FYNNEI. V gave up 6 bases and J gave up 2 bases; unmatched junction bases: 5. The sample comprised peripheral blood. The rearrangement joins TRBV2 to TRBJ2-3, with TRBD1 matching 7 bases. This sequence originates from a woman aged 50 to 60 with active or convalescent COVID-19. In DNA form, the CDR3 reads TGTGCCAGCAGGCGCACAGGGGTCACAGATACGCAGTATTTT. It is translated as CASRRTGVTDTQYF.